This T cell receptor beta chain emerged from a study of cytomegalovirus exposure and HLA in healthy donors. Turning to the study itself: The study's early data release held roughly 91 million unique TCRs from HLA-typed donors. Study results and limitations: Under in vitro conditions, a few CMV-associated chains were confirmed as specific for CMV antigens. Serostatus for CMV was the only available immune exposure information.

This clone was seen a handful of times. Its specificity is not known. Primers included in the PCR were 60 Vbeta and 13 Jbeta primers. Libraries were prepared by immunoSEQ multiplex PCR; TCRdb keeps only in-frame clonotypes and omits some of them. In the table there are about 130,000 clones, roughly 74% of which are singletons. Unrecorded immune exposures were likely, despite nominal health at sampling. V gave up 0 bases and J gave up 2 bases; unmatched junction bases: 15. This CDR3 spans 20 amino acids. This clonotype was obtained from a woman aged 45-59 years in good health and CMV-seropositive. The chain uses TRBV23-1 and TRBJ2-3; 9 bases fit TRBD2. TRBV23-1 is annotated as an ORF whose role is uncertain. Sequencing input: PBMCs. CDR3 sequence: CASSQSELGLLAGYTDTQYF. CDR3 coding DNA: TGCGCCAGCAGTCAATCCGAGTTAGGCCTCCTAGCGGGGTACACAGATACGCAGTATTTT.